This entry lists 30 T cell receptor beta chains sequenced from one sample in a study of OX40 agonist ivuxolimab in advanced cancers. Sequencing used immunoSEQ multiplex PCR; TCRdb keeps in-frame clones, though not all of them. The data hold 55,000 to 70,000 clones, with around four fifths observed a single time. Sequenced here: CD4+ or CD8+ T cells sorted from blood, sampled in a trial of the OX40 agonist ivuxolimab. The receptors stem from an adult with an advanced solid tumor such as melanoma, head and neck, liver or kidney cancer.

This clone was detected once. The chain uses TRBV27 and TRBJ2-2; TRBD2 might be the D (5 bases). In germline, CDR1 is MNHEY, CDR2 SMNVEV (reference sequence). The CDR3 consists of 13 residues. Trimming removed 2 bases from V and 6 bases from J, with 7 bases in between. Here the CDR3 DNA reads TGTGCCAGCAGTTTACTGAGGGCCGGGGAGCTGTTTTTT. Protein sequence: CASSLLRAGELFF.

This clone was seen a few times. V gene TRBV28 combines with J gene TRBJ2-1, with D uncertain. Trimming shortened V by 5 bases and J by 8 bases, and 7 bases separated the two germline ends. The germline CDR1 and CDR2 sequences are MDHEN and SYDVKM. The CDR3 consists of 11 residues. The CDR3 reads CASSQRYEQFF. The CDR3 bases are TGTGCCAGCAGTCAACGGTATGAGCAGTTCTTC.

The V and J genes are TRBV7-4 and TRBJ2-4; 9 nucleotides agree with TRBD1. CDR3 length: 17 residues. V was clipped by 5 bases and J by 1 base; unmatched bases: 9. CDR1 is SGHVT, CDR2 SQSDAQ, per germline. The CDR3 here is CASSTRDREVAKNIQYF. The CDR3 DNA reads TGTGCCAGCAGCACCCGGGACAGGGAAGTCGCCAAAAACATTCAGTACTTC.

In nucleotides, the CDR3 is TGTGCCAGCAGTGTATCACAGGGGGCCTATCAGCCCCAGCATTTT. Its translation is CASSVSQGAYQPQHF. This rearrangement joins TRBV6-6 to TRBJ1-5; 9 nucleotides align to TRBD1. Germline trimming cut 5 bases from V and 5 bases from J; bases unmatched to any gene: 7. Germline V gene lookup returns CDR1 MNHNY and CDR2 SVGAGI (reference sequence). CDR3 size: 15 residues.

This clone has more than one count but fewer than ten. The chain recombines TRBV30 with TRBJ1-2; unclear D gene. The CDR3 spans 13 residues. Germline assignment: CDR1 GTSNPN and CDR2 SVGIG (reference sequence). V dropped 0 bases and J dropped 8 bases, with 13 bases sitting between them. CDR3: CAWSVMASGGYTF. In nucleotides, the CDR3 is TGTGCCTGGAGTGTTATGGCATCGGGAGGCTACACCTTC. Combining the CDR3 with reference TRBV30 and TRBJ1-2 gives the whole variable domain SQTIHQWPATLVQPVGSPLSLECTVEGTSNPNLYWYRQAAGRGLQLLFYSVGIGQISSEVPQNLSASRPQDRQFILSSKKLLLSDSGFYLCAWSVMASGGYTFGSGTRLTVV.

The chain combines TRBV11-3 with TRBJ2-1; D is unclear. The CDR3 contains 15 residues. The ends were cut back, 2 bases at V and 4 bases at J, with 12 bases in the middle. CDR1 and CDR2 from the germline V gene are SGHNT and YENEEA. CDR3 residues: CASSLRYTVYNEQFF. CDR3 sequence (DNA): TGTGCCAGCAGCTTAAGGTATACAGTATACAATGAGCAGTTCTTC. The complete variable domain, with remaining parts taken from reference TRBV11-3 and TRBJ2-1, reads EAGVVQSPRYKIIEKKQPVAFWCNPISGHNTLYWYLQNLGQGPELLIRYENEEAVDDSQLPKDRFSAERLKGVDSTLKIQPAELGDSAVYLCASSLRYTVYNEQFFGPGTRLTVL.

This chain connects TRBV9 to TRBJ2-1; possible D gene TRBD2, 6 bases. Trimming shortened V by 4 bases and J by 0 bases, and 23 bases separated the two germline ends. The CDR3 consists of 19 residues. Germline V gene lookup returns CDR1 SGDLS and CDR2 YYNGEE. The CDR3 region is CASSLLQGDWRSSYNEQFF. The CDR3 region has the DNA TGTGCCAGCAGCCTCCTCCAAGGGGACTGGCGGAGCTCCTACAATGAGCAGTTCTTC.

The V call is TRBV7-9, the J call TRBJ2-7; D is undetermined. Germline CDR1 is SEHNR and CDR2 is FQNEAQ (reference sequence). The ends were cut back, 0 bases at V and 3 bases at J, with 9 bases in the middle. The CDR3 spans 14 residues. CDR3 amino acids: CASSLAVGSYEQYF. In DNA, the CDR3 is TGTGCCAGCAGCTTAGCGGTGGGTAGCTACGAGCAGTACTTC.

This chain joins TRBV7-3 and TRBJ2-1; a possible D gene is TRBD1 (5 bases). The CDR3 covers 15 residues. Germline V gene sequence: CDR1 SGHTA, CDR2 FQGTGA. Deletions cut 1 base from V and 6 bases from J, with 13 bases between. CDR3: CASSLIAGYANEQFF. CDR3 in DNA: TGTGCCAGCAGCTTAATAGCAGGGTACGCCAATGAGCAGTTCTTC.

The chain carries TRBV28 and TRBJ2-3, with 9 bases identical to TRBD1. The CDR3 contains 16 residues. Trimming cost V 2 bases and J 3 bases; bases outside gene matches: 6. Germline-derived CDR1 and CDR2 are MDHEN and SYDVKM. The CDR3 coding sequence is TGTGCCAGCAGTTTAAGCTCGGACAGGGGAACAGATACGCAGTATTTT. It is translated as CASSLSSDRGTDTQYF.

The CDR3 here is CASSSFLGDPGELFF. Written as DNA, the CDR3 is TGTGCCAGCAGCTCCTTTTTGGGGGACCCCGGGGAGCTGTTTTTT. V usage is TRBV11-2 and J usage is TRBJ2-2, with D perhaps matching TRBD1 or TRBD2 (5 bases each). In germline, CDR1 is SGHAT, CDR2 FQNNGV. The ends were cut back, 4 bases at V and 6 bases at J, with 15 bases in the middle. The CDR3 consists of 15 residues.

This chain connects TRBV10-3 to TRBJ2-5; TRBD2 matches 7 bases. The DNA end favors TRBJ2-7, so the J call may be wrong. In germline, CDR1 is ENHRY, CDR2 SYGVKD. This CDR3 region has 15 residues. The CDR3, as DNA: TGTGCCATCAGGTCCGGGACTACCAACTCCTACGAGCAGTACTTC. This codes for CAIRSGTTNSYEQYF.

The chain links TRBV10-2 to TRBJ2-2; 11 nucleotides agree with TRBD1. Germline V gene data show CDR1 as WSHSY and CDR2 as SAAADI. After removal of 2 bases from V and 6 bases from J, the junction contained 2 bases not matched to a gene. The CDR3 is made up of 15 amino acids. CDR3 nucleotide sequence: TGCGCCAGCAGTGAGGGACAGGGGGCAGCCGGGGAGCTGTTTTTT. Translated: CASSEGQGAAGELFF.

This chain links TRBV5-5 with TRBJ1-2; TRBD1 might be the D (6 bases). The ends were cut back, 1 base at V and 7 bases at J, with 17 bases in the middle. The CDR3 covers 15 residues. Germline V gene data show CDR1 as SGHKS and CDR2 as YYEKEE (reference sequence). DNA for the CDR3: TGTGCCAGCAGCTTGCTTTTACAGGGTAATAGTGGCTACACCTTC. This translates into CASSLLLQGNSGYTF.

This chain uses TRBV5-1 with TRBJ2-1, with 8 bases identical to TRBD2. Looked up from germline, CDR1 is SGHRS and CDR2 is YFSETQ. The V segment lost 0 bases and the J segment 0 bases; nucleotides outside the gene matches: 2. The length of the CDR3 is 16 residues. In DNA, the CDR3 is TGCGCCAGCAGCTTGGCCGGGACTAGCTCCTACAATGAGCAGTTCTTC. It is translated as CASSLAGTSSYNEQFF.

The gene calls are TRBV10-2 and TRBJ1-1; no clear D gene. Germline CDR1 and CDR2: WSHSY and SAAADI. Trimming removed 5 bases from V and 8 bases from J, with 15 bases in between. The CDR3 totals 13 residues. CDR3 nucleotide sequence: TGCGCCAGCAGTCCGGAGATTTTGGGCGAAGCTTTCTTT. This translates into CASSPEILGEAFF.

This clone appeared once. The chain has TRBV10-3 and TRBJ1-1; no clear D gene. V gave up 2 bases and J gave up 3 bases, with 7 bases separating them. Germline-derived CDR1 and CDR2 are ENHRY and SYGVKD. The CDR3 is 13 residues long. CDR3 residues: CAISETRDTEAFF. CDR3 coding DNA: TGTGCCATCAGTGAGACCCGGGACACTGAAGCTTTCTTT.

The chain links TRBV11-3 to TRBJ2-3; D is undetermined. V was shortened by 5 bases and J by 5 bases, with 11 bases between the two germline ends. The CDR3 is made up of 13 amino acids. CDR1 and CDR2 (germline): SGHNT, YENEEA. This CDR3 is CASSAAPGDTQYF. The CDR3 DNA reads as TGTGCCAGCAGCGCCGCACCGGGAGATACGCAGTATTTT.

This clone was seen only once. V gene TRBV5-1 combines with J gene TRBJ2-3, with a tentative D call TRBD1 (6 bases). This CDR3 is built from 14 residues. Deletions cut 0 bases from V and 4 bases from J, with 9 bases between. Germline values: CDR1 SGHRS, CDR2 YFSETQ. Here the CDR3 reads CASSLGTDSDTQYF. In DNA form, the CDR3 reads TGCGCCAGCAGCTTGGGGACAGATTCAGATACGCAGTATTTT.

The rearrangement joins TRBV5-8 to TRBJ1-5; D call uncertain. V was shortened by 0 bases and J by 6 bases, with 13 bases between the two germline ends. CDR1 is SGHTS, CDR2 YDEGEE, per germline. The CDR3 has 15 amino acids. This CDR3 is CASSLAGHNFQPQHF. CDR3 nucleotide sequence: TGTGCCAGCAGCTTGGCCGGGCATAATTTTCAGCCCCAGCATTTT.

The chain combines TRBV18 with TRBJ1-6, with D possibly TRBD1 on 6 matching bases. Trimming removed 3 bases from V and 8 bases from J, with 14 bases in between. Germline loops: CDR1 KGHSH, CDR2 LQKENI. This CDR3 comprises 15 residues. CDR3 region: CASSPFRDKDSPLHF. CDR3 sequence (DNA): TGTGCCAGCTCACCGTTCCGGGACAAGGATTCACCCCTCCACTTT.

The genes are TRBV11-2 and TRBJ2-5; D remains unclear. The DNA end is a closer match to TRBJ2-7, so the J assignment may be wrong. The CDR3 is 14 amino acids. Germline CDR1 is SGHAT and CDR2 is FQNNGV. CDR3 protein: CASGDIYGTYEQYF. The CDR3 DNA sequence: TGTGCCAGCGGGGATATCTACGGAACCTACGAGCAGTACTTC.

The CDR3 reads CASSQFPTGTRGEQFF. The DNA for the CDR3 is TGCGCCAGCAGCCAATTCCCGACCGGGACGAGGGGTGAGCAGTTCTTC. The V call is TRBV4-1, the J call TRBJ2-1, with D possibly called TRBD1 or TRBD2 (5 bases each). The germline V and J ends were trimmed by 2 bases and 9 bases, with 20 bases remaining between them. Germline V gene data show CDR1 as MGHRA and CDR2 as YSYEKL. This CDR3 has 16 amino acids.

The chain combines TRBV27 with TRBJ2-5; the D gene is possibly TRBD2 (7 bases). The V end was cut by 6 bases, the J end by 4 bases, with 15 bases between. There are 14 residues in the CDR3. Per the germline V gene, CDR1 is MNHEY and CDR2 is SMNVEV (reference sequence). CDR3 in amino acids: CASSLGGGGETQYF. In DNA form, the CDR3 reads TGTGCCAGCAGCTTGGGGGGGGGCGGAGAGACCCAGTACTTC.

The rearrangement joins TRBV4-1 to TRBJ1-2, with 9 bases fitting TRBD1. V trimming: 5 bases; J trimming: 7 bases; junction bases outside the gene matches: 11. This CDR3 contains 15 residues. Germline V gene sequence: CDR1 MGHRA, CDR2 YSYEKL. CDR3: CASSDPGTGSGGYTF. DNA of the CDR3: TGCGCCAGCAGCGACCCCGGGACAGGGTCGGGTGGCTACACCTTC.

The CDR3 here is CASTPNGLAILHEQFF. CDR3 sequence (DNA): TGTGCCAGTACTCCCAACGGACTAGCGATACTACATGAGCAGTTCTTC. The chain recombines TRBV19 with TRBJ2-1, with 9 bases aligning to TRBD2. The CDR3 length is 16 residues. The trim removed 7 bases at V and 8 bases at J, leaving 15 bases unmatched. CDR1 and CDR2 from the germline V gene are LNHDA and SQIVND (reference sequence).

This clone came up a few times. Different DNA sequences within this sample yield the same CDR3. The rearrangement uses TRBV5-1 and TRBJ1-3, with no clear D. The V and J ends lost 0 bases and 0 bases respectively, with 10 bases between them. Germline CDR1 and CDR2: SGHRS and YFSETQ. The CDR3 length is 16 residues. Here the CDR3 reads CASSLVGPYSGNTIYF. CDR3 DNA sequence: TGCGCCAGCAGCTTGGTGGGCCCCTACTCTGGAAACACCATATATTTT.

The J gene is TRBJ2-7, the V gene TRBV27, with no clear D. This CDR3 contains 14 residues. The germline gives CDR1 MNHEY, CDR2 SMNVEV (reference sequence). The V end was cut by 4 bases, the J end by 0 bases, with 10 bases between. The DNA for the CDR3 is TGTGCCAGCAGTTCCTGGAAGAGCTCCTACGAGCAGTACTTC. Protein product: CASSSWKSSYEQYF.

The chain carries TRBV6-5 and TRBJ2-3; a weak D match, TRBD2 (6 bases). Between the trimmed V and J ends, which lost 5 bases and 1 base, there was a span of 13 bases. The germline V gene has CDR1 MNHEY and CDR2 SVGAGI. This CDR3 spans 15 amino acids. The CDR3 sequence: CASSGEAGRTDTQYF. CDR3 DNA sequence: TGTGCCAGCAGTGGTGAAGCGGGCCGCACAGATACGCAGTATTTT.

The rearrangement uses TRBV7-3 and TRBJ2-7; maybe TRBD1 (6 bases). This CDR3 spans 15 amino acids. Trimming stripped 1 base from V and 6 bases from J, with 16 bases between. Germline assignment: CDR1 SGHTA and CDR2 FQGTGA. The CDR3 sequence: CASSLSGWGHSEQYF. CDR3 bases: TGTGCCAGCAGCTTAAGTGGCTGGGGACACAGCGAGCAGTACTTC.